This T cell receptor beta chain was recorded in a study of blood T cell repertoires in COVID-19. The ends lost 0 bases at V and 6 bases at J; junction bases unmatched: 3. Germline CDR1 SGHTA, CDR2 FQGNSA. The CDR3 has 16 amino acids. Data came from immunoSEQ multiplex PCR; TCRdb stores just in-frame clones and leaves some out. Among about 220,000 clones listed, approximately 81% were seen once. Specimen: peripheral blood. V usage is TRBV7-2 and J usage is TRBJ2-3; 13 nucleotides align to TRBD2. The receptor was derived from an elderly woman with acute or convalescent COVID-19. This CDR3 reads CASSLALAGGRDTQYF. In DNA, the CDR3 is TGTGCCAGCAGCTTAGCACTAGCGGGGGGGAGGGATACGCAGTATTTT.